This T cell receptor beta chain was recorded in a study of CD8 T cells in Susac syndrome. Trimming cost V 4 bases and J 0 bases; bases outside gene matches: 4. The germline V gene has CDR1 SNHLY and CDR2 FYNNEI. The CDR3 totals 15 residues. Random hexamers were used to reverse transcribe an amount of roughly 0.45 to 1 ug RNA. Each CDR3 protein is one row after TCRdb ran MiXCR on the immunoSEQ multiplex PCR reads. The repertoire has about 130,000 distinct CDR3 sequences, approximately 95% of them found once; the top ten carry approximately 0.31%. TCR beta sequencing was performed on blood CD8+ and CD4+ T cells.

The sequencing sample was made of CD8+ T cells from PBMCs. The origin of this receptor is a human donor with multiple sclerosis. V is TRBV2 and J is TRBJ2-3, with TRBD2 matching 7 bases. CDR3 in amino acids: CASSGGSGSTDTQYF. As DNA, the CDR3 is TGTGCCAGCAGTGGTGGTAGCGGGAGCACAGATACGCAGTATTTT.